This T cell receptor beta chain was sequenced in a study of T cell repertoires in cytomegalovirus infection. Findings and limits, study-wide: Cumulative public TCR beta family frequency identified carriers of CMV plus the relevant HLA.

Each CDR3 protein gets one entry after TCRdb re-called the reads with MiXCR. The sample has hundreds of thousands of distinct CDR3 sequences, under 40% seen once. Germline lookup yields CDR1 SGDLS and CDR2 YYNGEE. The V end was cut by 4 bases, the J end by 5 bases, with 19 bases between. The CDR3 runs to 16 residues. On this clonotype: Its antigen is unknown.

This receptor was obtained from a human donor in good health (CMV status not recorded). Some clones in this sample may be carry-over from other donors' samples. V is TRBV9 and J is TRBJ2-1, with D maybe TRBD2 (6 bases). Material: cultured CD8+ T cells from PBMCs, obtained from culture after CMV antigen stimulation. CDR3 in amino acids: CASSPRWGTLNNEQFF. DNA for the CDR3: TGTGCCAGCAGCCCCCGATGGGGGACTCTAAACAATGAGCAGTTCTTC.